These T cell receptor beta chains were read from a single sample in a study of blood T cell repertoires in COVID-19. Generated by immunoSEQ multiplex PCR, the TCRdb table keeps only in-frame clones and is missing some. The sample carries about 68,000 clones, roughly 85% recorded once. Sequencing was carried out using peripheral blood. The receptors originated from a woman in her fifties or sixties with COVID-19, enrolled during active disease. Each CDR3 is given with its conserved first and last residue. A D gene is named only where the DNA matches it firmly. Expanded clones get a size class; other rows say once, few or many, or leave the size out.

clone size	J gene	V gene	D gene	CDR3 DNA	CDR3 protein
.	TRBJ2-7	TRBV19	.	TGTGCCAGTGCTGGGGCTTACGAGCAGTACTTC	CASAGAYEQYF
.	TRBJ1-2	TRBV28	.	TGTGCCAGCAGTTTAGAACGTTCGGAGATCTATGGCTACACCTTC	CASSLERSEIYGYTF
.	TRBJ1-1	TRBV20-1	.	TGCAGTGCTATAATGAACACTGAAGCTTTCTTT	CSAIMNTEAFF
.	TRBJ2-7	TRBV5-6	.	TGTGCCAGCAGCCTGCAGGACGGACTCTACGAGCAGTACTTC	CASSLQDGLYEQYF
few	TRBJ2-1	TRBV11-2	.	TGTGCCAGCACCCTAGGTTTGGCGGCAAGCTCCTACAATGAGCAGTTCTTC	CASTLGLAASSYNEQFF
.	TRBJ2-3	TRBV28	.	TGTGCCAGCAGTTTAAGGGGGGGGGCCACAGATACGCAGTATTTT	CASSLRGGATDTQYF
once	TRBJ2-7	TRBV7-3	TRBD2	TGTGCCAGCAGCTTCACGGGAGGCTCCACCTACGAGCAGTACTTC	CASSFTGGSTYEQYF
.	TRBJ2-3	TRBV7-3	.	TGTGCCAGCAGCTTAGGGCGGGGCCCTAGCACAGATACGCAGTATTTT	CASSLGRGPSTDTQYF
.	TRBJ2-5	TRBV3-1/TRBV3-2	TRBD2	TGTGCCAGCAGCCAAGTTCGGGGGGGGCAGGAGACCCAGTACTTC	CASSQVRGGQETQYF
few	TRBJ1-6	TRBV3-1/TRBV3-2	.	TGTGCCAGCAGCCGAGATAATTCACCCCTCCACTTT	CASSRDNSPLHF
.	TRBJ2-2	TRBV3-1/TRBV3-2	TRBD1	TGTGCCAGCAGCCGACTTGACAGGGGGCGAAGCACCGGGGAGCTGTTTTTT	CASSRLDRGRSTGELFF
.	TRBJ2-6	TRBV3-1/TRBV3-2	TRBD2	TGTGCCAGCAGCCCAGGGACTAGCGGGAGACGCTCTGGGGCCAACGTCCTGACTTTC	CASSPGTSGRRSGANVLTF
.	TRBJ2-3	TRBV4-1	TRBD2	TGCGCCAGCAGCCAAAAAATCACTAGCGGGAGGGCCGAGGATACGCAGTATTTT	CASSQKITSGRAEDTQYF
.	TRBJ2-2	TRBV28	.	TGTGCCAGCAGTTTACACGGTGGGCCGACCGGGGAGCTGTTTTTT	CASSLHGGPTGELFF
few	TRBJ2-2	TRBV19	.	TGTGCCAGTAGTATCATGGCAGGAGGGGCAACCGGGGAGCTGTTTTTT	CASSIMAGGATGELFF
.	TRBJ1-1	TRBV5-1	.	TGCGCCAGCAGCTTGGTCGGAGGGGAAACTGAAGCTTTCTTT	CASSLVGGETEAFF
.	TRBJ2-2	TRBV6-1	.	TGTGCCAGCAGTGAATGGGGTCTAGCGTTGAACACCGGGGAGCTGTTTTTT	CASSEWGLALNTGELFF
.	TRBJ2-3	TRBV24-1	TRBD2	TGTGCCACCAGTGATACACCGGGACTAGCGTCGACAGATACGCAGTATTTT	CATSDTPGLASTDTQYF
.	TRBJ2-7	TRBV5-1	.	TGCGCCAGCAGCTTGGGCAGTCCCTACGAGCAGTACTTC	CASSLGSPYEQYF
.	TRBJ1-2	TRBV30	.	TGTGCCTGGAGTGTACGACAAGACTATGGCTACACCTTC	CAWSVRQDYGYTF
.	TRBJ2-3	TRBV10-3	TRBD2	TGTGCCATCAGTGAGCCGGGACTAGGCCAATCAGATACGCAGTATTTT	CAISEPGLGQSDTQYF
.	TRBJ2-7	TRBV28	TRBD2	TGTGCCAGCAGCATCCCGGGACTAGAAACCTACGAGCAGTACTTC	CASSIPGLETYEQYF
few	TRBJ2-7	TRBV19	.	TGTGCCAGTAGTACCGATTTAGGAGTAGCCTACGAGCAGTACTTC	CASSTDLGVAYEQYF
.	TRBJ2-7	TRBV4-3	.	TGCGCCAGCAGCCAAGCCCCCCTTTACGAGCAGTACTTC	CASSQAPLYEQYF
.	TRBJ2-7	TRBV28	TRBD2	TGTGCCAGCAGGCCCTTTAGCGGGAGTAGTTTTGAGCAGTACTTC	CASRPFSGSSFEQYF
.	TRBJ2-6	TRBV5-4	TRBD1	TGTGCCAGCAGGAGGGGAGACAGGGGTCGAGGGGCCAACGTCCTGACTTTC	CASRRGDRGRGANVLTF
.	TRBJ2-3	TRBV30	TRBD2	TGTGCCTGGAGGTTAGGACTAGCGGACACAGATACGCAGTATTTT	CAWRLGLADTDTQYF
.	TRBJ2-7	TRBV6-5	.	TGTGCCAGCAGGTCGCAGGGTGGACACTACGAGCAGTACTTC	CASRSQGGHYEQYF
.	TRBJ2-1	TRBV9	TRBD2	TGTGCCAGCAGCGCATCCGGGACTAAACAGTTCTTC	CASSASGTKQFF
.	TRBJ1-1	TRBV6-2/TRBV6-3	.	TGTGCCAGCAGTTACTCAAGACAGAACACTGAAGCTTTCTTT	CASSYSRQNTEAFF
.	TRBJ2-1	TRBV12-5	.	TGTGCTAGTGGTTCCGGGGTCCCGGGCTACAATGAGCAGTTCTTC	CASGSGVPGYNEQFF
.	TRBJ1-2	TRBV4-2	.	TGTGCCAGCAGCCGAATAGCGGGCTCCGAGTATGGCTACACCTTC	CASSRIAGSEYGYTF
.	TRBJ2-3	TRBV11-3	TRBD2	TGTGCCAGCAGCTTAAGACTAGCTGACGCAGATACGCAGTATTTT	CASSLRLADADTQYF
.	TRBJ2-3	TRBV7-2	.	TGTGCCAGCAGCTTAGTCCCCCTAGCGTACACAGATACGCAGTATTTT	CASSLVPLAYTDTQYF
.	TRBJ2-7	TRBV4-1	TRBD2	TGCGCCAGCAGCCTCCGGACTAGCGGGAGATACGAGCAGTACTTC	CASSLRTSGRYEQYF
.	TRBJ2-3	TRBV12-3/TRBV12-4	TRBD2	TGTGCCAGCGGCGGGAGAGGCACAGATACGCAGTATTTT	CASGGRGTDTQYF
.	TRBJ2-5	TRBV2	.	TGTGCCAGCAGTACTAGACGGGAGACCCAGTACTTC	CASSTRRETQYF
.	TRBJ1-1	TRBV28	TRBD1	TGTGCCAGCAGTTTACCGGGACAGGGGGCTATCACTGAAGCTTTCTTT	CASSLPGQGAITEAFF
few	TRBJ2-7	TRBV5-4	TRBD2	TGTGCCAGCAGCCAAGGACTAGCGGGAGTTTACGAGCAGTACTTC	CASSQGLAGVYEQYF
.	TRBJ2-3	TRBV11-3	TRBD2	TGTGCCAGCAGCCCCGGGACTAGCGGGAGAACAGATACGCAGTATTTT	CASSPGTSGRTDTQYF
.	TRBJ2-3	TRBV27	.	TGTGCCAGCAGTTGGAGGGAACTTGATACGCAGTATTTT	CASSWRELDTQYF
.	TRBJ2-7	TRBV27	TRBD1	TGTGCCAGCAGTTTACCCCAGGACAGGGTTAGGTCCTACGAGCAGTACTTC	CASSLPQDRVRSYEQYF
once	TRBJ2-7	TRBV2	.	TGTGCCAGCAGTGTTCTAGTAAAGAACGAGCAGTACTTC	CASSVLVKNEQYF
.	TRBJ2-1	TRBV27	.	TGTGCCAGCAGTCCGATGCTCCATCGCGGCCATGAGCAGTTCTTC	CASSPMLHRGHEQFF
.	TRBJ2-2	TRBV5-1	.	TGCGCCAGCAGCTTTGTCTTAGGCGGCACCGGGGAGCTGTTTTTT	CASSFVLGGTGELFF
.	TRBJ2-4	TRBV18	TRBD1	TGTGCCAGCTCACCACGGGACAGGCGCTTAGCCAAAAACATTCAGTACTTC	CASSPRDRRLAKNIQYF
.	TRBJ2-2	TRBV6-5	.	TGTGCCAGCAAATTGGAGCTCGCGAACACCGGGGAGCTGTTTTTT	CASKLELANTGELFF
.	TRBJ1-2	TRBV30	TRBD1	TGTGCCTGGAGTATGGACAGGGGGGACTATGGCTACACCTTC	CAWSMDRGDYGYTF
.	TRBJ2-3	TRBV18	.	TGTGCCAGCTCACCCCGGGTAGCGACATTCACAGATACGCAGTATTTT	CASSPRVATFTDTQYF
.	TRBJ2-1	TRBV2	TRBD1	TGTGCCAGCAAGGGGCTCTCCGGGACAGTATACAATGAGCAGTTCTTC	CASKGLSGTVYNEQFF
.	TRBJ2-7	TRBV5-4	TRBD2	TGTGCCAGCAGCTTCGGGACTAGCGGGACCTACGAGCAGTACTTC	CASSFGTSGTYEQYF
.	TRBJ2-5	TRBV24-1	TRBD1	TGTGCCACCAGTGATTCATACCGGGACAGGGGCATGGGGACCCAGTACTTC	CATSDSYRDRGMGTQYF